Given below is one TCR beta chain in context. As yet, its antigen is unknown. Produced via immunoSEQ multiplex PCR; TCRdb's table is partial and in-frame only. This sample has about 130,000 clones, with around 90% found just once. This record comes from a study of graft-versus-host responses after intestinal transplantation. Germline assignment: CDR1 MGHRA and CDR2 YSYEKL. J lost 1 base, V lost 2 bases, and 7 bases had no gene match. This CDR3 region has 19 residues. The source is a human donor who received an intestinal transplant. Sequencing used unstimulated CD4+ T cells sorted from spleen or lymph node cells, obtained before intestinal transplant. The chain has TRBV4-1 and TRBJ2-1; TRBD2 matches 14 bases. CDR3 sequence: CASSQPGLAGEGSYNEQFF. DNA of the CDR3: TGCGCCAGCAGCCAACCGGGACTAGCGGGAGAGGGGTCCTACAATGAGCAGTTCTTC.